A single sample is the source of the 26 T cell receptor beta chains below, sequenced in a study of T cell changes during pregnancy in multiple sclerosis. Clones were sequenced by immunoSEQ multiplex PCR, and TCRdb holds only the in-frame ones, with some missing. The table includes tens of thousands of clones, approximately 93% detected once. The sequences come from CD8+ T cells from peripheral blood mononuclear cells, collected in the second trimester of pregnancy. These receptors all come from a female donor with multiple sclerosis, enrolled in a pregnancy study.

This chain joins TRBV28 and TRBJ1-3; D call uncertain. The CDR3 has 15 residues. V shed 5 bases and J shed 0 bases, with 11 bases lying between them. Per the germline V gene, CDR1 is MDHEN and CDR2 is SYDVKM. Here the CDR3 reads CASSPRPDSGNTIYF. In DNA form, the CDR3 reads TGTGCCAGCAGTCCTAGGCCAGACTCTGGAAACACCATATATTTT.

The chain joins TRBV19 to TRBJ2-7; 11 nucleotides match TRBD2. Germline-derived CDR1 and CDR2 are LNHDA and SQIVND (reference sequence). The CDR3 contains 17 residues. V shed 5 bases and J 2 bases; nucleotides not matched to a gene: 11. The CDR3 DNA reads TGTGCCAGTAGTGCGCGGGGGACTAGCGGTAAGACCTACGAGCAGTACTTC. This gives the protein CASSARGTSGKTYEQYF.

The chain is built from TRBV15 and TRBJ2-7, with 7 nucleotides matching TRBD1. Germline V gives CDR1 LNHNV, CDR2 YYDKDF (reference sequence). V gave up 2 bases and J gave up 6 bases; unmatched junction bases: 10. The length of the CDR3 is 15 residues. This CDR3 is CATSRSTDRASEQYF. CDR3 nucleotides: TGTGCCACCAGCAGAAGCACCGACAGGGCAAGCGAGCAGTACTTC.

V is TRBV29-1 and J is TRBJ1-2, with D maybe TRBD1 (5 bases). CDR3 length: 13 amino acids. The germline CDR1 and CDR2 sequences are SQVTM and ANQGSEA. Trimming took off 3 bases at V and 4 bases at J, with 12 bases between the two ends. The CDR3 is CSVEEGSLYGYTF. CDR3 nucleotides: TGCAGCGTTGAGGAGGGGTCCCTCTATGGCTACACCTTC.

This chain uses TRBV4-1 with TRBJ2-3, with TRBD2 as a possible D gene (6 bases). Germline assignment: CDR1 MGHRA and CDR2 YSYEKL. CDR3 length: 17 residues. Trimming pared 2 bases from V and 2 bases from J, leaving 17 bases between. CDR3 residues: CASSQLSGPFTTDTQYF. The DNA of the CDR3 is TGCGCCAGCAGCCAACTTAGCGGCCCATTCACCACAGATACGCAGTATTTT.

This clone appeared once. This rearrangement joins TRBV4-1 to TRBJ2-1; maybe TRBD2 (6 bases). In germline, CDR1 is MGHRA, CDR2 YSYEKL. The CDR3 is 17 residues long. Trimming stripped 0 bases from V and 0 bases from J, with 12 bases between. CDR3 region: CASSQDGGTLSYNEQFF. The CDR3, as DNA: TGCGCCAGCAGCCAAGATGGCGGGACCCTCTCCTACAATGAGCAGTTCTTC.

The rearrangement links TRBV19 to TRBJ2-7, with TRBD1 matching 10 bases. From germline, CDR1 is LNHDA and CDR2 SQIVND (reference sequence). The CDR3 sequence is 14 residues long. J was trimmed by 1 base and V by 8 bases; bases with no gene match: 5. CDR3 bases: TGTGCCAGTGCACCGGGACAGGGGTCCTACGAGCAGTACTTC. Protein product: CASAPGQGSYEQYF.

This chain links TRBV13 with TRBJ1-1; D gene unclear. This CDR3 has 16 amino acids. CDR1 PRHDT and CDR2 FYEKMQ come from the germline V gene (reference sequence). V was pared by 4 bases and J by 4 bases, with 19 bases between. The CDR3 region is CASSYLPGAMGTEAFF. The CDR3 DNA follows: TGTGCCAGCAGCTACTTACCGGGAGCTATGGGCACTGAAGCTTTCTTT.

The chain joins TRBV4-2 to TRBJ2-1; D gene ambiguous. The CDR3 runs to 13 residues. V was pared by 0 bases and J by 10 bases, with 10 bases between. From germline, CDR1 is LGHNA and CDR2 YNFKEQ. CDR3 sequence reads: CASSQDPGGEQFF. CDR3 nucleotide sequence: TGTGCCAGCAGCCAAGATCCGGGTGGGGAGCAGTTCTTC.

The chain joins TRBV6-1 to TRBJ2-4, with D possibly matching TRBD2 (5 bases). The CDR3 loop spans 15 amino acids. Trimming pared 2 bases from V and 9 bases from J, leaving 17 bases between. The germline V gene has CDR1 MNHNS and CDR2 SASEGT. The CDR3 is CASSERRLAETIQYF. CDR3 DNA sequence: TGTGCCAGCAGTGAAAGGAGGTTGGCGGAGACCATTCAGTACTTC.

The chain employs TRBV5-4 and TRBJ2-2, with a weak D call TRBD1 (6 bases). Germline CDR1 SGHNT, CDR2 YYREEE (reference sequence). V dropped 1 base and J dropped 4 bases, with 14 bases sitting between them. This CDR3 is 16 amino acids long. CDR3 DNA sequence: TGTGCCAGCAGCTTGTACCTCGCAGGGGCCACCGGGGAGCTGTTTTTT. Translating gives CASSLYLAGATGELFF.

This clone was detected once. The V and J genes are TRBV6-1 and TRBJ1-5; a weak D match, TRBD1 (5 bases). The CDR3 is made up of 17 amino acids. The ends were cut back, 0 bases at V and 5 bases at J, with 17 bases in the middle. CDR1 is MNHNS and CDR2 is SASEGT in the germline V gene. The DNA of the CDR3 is TGTGCCAGCAGTGAAGCCGAGGAGGGGCTGTTGCATCAGCCCCAGCATTTT. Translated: CASSEAEEGLLHQPQHF.

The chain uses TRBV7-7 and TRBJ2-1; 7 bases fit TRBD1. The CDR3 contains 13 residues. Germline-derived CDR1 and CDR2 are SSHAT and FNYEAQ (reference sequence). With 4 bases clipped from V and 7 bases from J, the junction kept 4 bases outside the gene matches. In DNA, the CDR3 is TGTGCCAGCAGCTCAAGGGGGCAAAATGAGCAGTTCTTC. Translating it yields CASSSRGQNEQFF.

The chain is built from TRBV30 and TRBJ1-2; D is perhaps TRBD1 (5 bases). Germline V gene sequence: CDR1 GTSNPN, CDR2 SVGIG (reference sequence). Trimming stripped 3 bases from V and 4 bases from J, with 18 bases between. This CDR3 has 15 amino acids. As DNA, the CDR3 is TGTGCCTGGAGGCACCTGCGTACAGGACGCTATGGCTACACCTTC. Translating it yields CAWRHLRTGRYGYTF.

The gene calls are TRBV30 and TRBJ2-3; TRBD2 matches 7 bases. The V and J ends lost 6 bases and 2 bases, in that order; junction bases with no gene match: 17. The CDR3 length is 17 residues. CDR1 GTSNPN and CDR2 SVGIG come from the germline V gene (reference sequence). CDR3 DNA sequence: TGTGCCTGCAACCCCTGGGGAGGGAGTCTTTTCACAGATACGCAGTATTTT. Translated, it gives CACNPWGGSLFTDTQYF.

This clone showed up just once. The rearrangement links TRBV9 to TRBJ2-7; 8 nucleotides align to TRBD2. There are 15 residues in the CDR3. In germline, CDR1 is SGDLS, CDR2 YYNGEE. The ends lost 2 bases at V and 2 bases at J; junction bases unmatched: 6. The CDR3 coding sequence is TGTGCCAGCAGCGTGAGCGGGGGATTCCCCTACGAGCAGTACTTC. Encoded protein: CASSVSGGFPYEQYF.

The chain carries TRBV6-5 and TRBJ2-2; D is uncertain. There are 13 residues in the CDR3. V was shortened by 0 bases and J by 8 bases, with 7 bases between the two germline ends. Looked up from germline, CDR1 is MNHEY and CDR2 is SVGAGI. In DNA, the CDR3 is TGTGCCAGCAGTTACTCGTCCGGGGGGGAGCTGTTTTTT. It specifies CASSYSSGGELFF.

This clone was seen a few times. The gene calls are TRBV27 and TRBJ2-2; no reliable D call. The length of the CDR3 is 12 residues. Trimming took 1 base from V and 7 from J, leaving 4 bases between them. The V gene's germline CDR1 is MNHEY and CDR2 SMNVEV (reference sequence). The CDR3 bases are TGTGCCAGCAGTTTATTCGGCGGGGAGCTGTTTTTT. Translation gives CASSLFGGELFF.

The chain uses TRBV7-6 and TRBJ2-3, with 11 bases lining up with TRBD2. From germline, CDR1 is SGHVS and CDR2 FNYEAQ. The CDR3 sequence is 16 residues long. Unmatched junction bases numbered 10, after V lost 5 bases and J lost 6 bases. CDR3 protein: CASSSRLAGSLDTQYF. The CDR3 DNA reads TGTGCCAGCAGCAGCCGACTAGCGGGGTCCCTTGATACGCAGTATTTT.

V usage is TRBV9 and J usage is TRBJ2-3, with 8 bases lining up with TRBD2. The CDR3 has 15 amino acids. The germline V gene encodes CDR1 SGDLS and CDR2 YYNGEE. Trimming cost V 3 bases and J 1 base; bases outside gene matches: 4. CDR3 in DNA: TGTGCCAGCAGCGATTCTAGCGGGCGCACAGATACGCAGTATTTT. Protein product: CASSDSSGRTDTQYF.

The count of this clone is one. CDR3 DNA: TGTGCCAGCAGCCCCCGAGGGACAGGGTCCTACGAGCAGTACTTC. Translation: CASSPRGTGSYEQYF. The chain carries TRBV5-6 and TRBJ2-7, with 9 bases fitting TRBD1. This CDR3 region has 15 residues. Germline V lookup: CDR1 SGHDT, CDR2 YYEEEE. V lost 4 bases and J lost 1; bases outside the gene matches: 6.

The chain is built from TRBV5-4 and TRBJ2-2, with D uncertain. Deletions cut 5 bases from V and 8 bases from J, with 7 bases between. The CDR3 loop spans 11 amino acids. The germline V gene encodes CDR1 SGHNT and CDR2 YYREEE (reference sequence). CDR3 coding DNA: TGTGCCAGCAGTTCTAGAGGGGAGCTGTTTTTT. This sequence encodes CASSSRGELFF.

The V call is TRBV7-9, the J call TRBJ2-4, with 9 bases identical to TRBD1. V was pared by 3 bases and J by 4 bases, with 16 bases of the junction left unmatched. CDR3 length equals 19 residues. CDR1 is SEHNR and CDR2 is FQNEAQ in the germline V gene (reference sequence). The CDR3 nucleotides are TGTGCCAGCAGCTTTGTGAATGTCGGAACAGGGGGCGGGAAAAACATTCAGTACTTC. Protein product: CASSFVNVGTGGGKNIQYF. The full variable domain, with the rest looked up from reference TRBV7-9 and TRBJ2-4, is DTGVSQNPRHKITKRGQNVTFRCDPISEHNRLYWYRQTLGQGPEFLTYFQNEAQLEKSRLLSDRFSAERPKGSFSTLEIQRTEQGDSAMYLCASSFVNVGTGGGKNIQYFGAGTRLSVL.

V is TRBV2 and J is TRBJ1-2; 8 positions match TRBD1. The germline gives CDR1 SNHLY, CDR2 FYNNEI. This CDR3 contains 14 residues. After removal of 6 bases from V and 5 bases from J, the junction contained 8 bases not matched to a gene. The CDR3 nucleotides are TGTGCCAGCAGGGGGCAGGGGGCAGGTTATGGCTACACCTTC. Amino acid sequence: CASRGQGAGYGYTF.

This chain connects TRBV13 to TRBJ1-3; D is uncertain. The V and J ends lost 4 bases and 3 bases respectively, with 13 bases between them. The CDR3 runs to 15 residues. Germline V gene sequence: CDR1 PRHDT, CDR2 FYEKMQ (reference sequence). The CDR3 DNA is TGTGCCAGCAGCTCCCTCGGGGTCGGTGGAAACACCATATATTTT. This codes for CASSSLGVGGNTIYF. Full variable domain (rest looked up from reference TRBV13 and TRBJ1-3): AAGVIQSPRHLIKEKRETATLKCYPIPRHDTVYWYQQGPGQDPQFLISFYEKMQSDKGSIPDRFSAQQFSDYHSELNMSSLELGDSALYFCASSSLGVGGNTIYFGEGSWLTVV.

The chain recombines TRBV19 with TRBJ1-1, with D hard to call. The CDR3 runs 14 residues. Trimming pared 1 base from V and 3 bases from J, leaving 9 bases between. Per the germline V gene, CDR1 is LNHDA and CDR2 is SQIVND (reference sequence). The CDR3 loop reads CASSIVSVYTEAFF. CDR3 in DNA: TGTGCCAGTAGTATAGTATCAGTTTACACTGAAGCTTTCTTT.